The 20 T cell receptor beta chains below all came from one sample that was sequenced in a study of CD8+ T cells in alopecia areata. After isolation, RNA underwent reverse transcription to generate cDNA as the sequencing template. TCRdb's copy holds only in-frame clones and misses some; the assay was immunoSEQ multiplex PCR. The table lists 35,000 to 50,000 clones, 50% to 70% of them singletons, with roughly 20% in the top ten. Documented treatment: oral pan-JAK inhibitor, 5-10 mg twice daily. The material was CD8+ T cells sorted from blood, obtained at week 4, from a patient treated with tofacitinib. These receptors were obtained from a human donor with alopecia areata.

The rearrangement links TRBV10-1 to TRBJ1-1; maybe TRBD1 (5 bases). The CDR3 loop spans 13 amino acids. Germline-derived CDR1 and CDR2 are WNHNN and SYGVQD (reference sequence). Trimming stripped 6 bases from V and 2 bases from J, with 10 bases between. The CDR3 DNA is TGCGCCAGCAGGGACACGGCAAACACTGAAGCTTTCTTT. As protein: CASRDTANTEAFF.

The rearrangement uses TRBV29-1 and TRBJ2-2, with a weak D call TRBD2 (7 bases). Between the trimmed V and J ends, which lost 3 bases and 4 bases, there was a span of 9 bases. CDR1 is SQVTM, CDR2 ANQGSEA, per germline. CDR3 length equals 13 residues. The CDR3 DNA reads as TGCAGCGTTGATCGGGGGGCCACCGGGGAGCTGTTTTTT. Translation gives CSVDRGATGELFF.

This clone showed up just a few times. This rearrangement joins TRBV7-9 to TRBJ2-7, with 8 bases identical to TRBD1. In germline, CDR1 is SEHNR, CDR2 FQNEAQ (reference sequence). The CDR3 is 15 residues long. The V and J ends lost 5 bases and 1 base, in that order; junction bases with no gene match: 7. The CDR3 spells CASSLGQGTSYEQYF. In DNA form, the CDR3 reads TGTGCCAGCAGCCTCGGACAGGGCACTTCCTACGAGCAGTACTTC.

The chain uses TRBV7-2 and TRBJ2-6, with D possibly TRBD2 on 6 matching bases. The germline gives CDR1 SGHTA, CDR2 FQGNSA. The CDR3 totals 16 residues. V was cut by 5 bases and J by 0 bases, with 11 bases left in between. Here the CDR3 reads CASSQDSGSGANVLTF. Here the CDR3 DNA reads TGTGCCAGCAGCCAAGATAGCGGCTCTGGGGCCAACGTCCTGACTTTC. Combining the CDR3 with reference TRBV7-2 and TRBJ2-6 gives the whole variable domain GAGVSQSPSNKVTEKGKDVELRCDPISGHTALYWYRQSLGQGLEFLIYFQGNSAPDKSGLPSDRFSAERTGGSVSTLTIQRTQQEDSAVYLCASSQDSGSGANVLTFGAGSRLTVL.

V is TRBV30 and J is TRBJ2-3; D gene uncertain. V lost 8 bases and J lost 5, with 17 bases in between. Germline values: CDR1 GTSNPN, CDR2 SVGIG (reference sequence). The CDR3 sequence is 13 residues long. The CDR3 DNA reads as TGTGCCGGTGGAGAAGCGTTTGGAGATACGCAGTATTTT. Its protein is CAGGEAFGDTQYF. Variable domain in full (rest from reference TRBV30 and TRBJ2-3): SQTIHQWPATLVQPVGSPLSLECTVEGTSNPNLYWYRQAAGRGLQLLFYSVGIGQISSEVPQNLSASRPQDRQFILSSKKLLLSDSGFYLCAGGEAFGDTQYFGPGTRLTVL.

The rearrangement joins TRBV13 to TRBJ2-7, with D tentatively TRBD1 or TRBD2 (5 bases each). Germline assignment: CDR1 PRHDT and CDR2 FYEKMQ (reference sequence). V lost 5 bases to trimming and J lost 2 bases, with 16 bases between them. There are 15 residues in the CDR3. The CDR3 region has the DNA TGTGCCAGCAGCCCAGGGTTGGCTAGCACCTACGAGCAGTACTTC. Translation gives CASSPGLASTYEQYF.

Turning to this clone: Other DNA sequences in this sample translate to the same CDR3. The J gene is TRBJ2-1, the V gene TRBV30; possibly TRBD2 for D (5 bases). The germline V gene has CDR1 GTSNPN and CDR2 SVGIG (reference sequence). V was trimmed by 2 bases and J by 0 bases, leaving 8 bases between them. The CDR3 is 14 amino acids. CDR3 nucleotide sequence: TGTGCCTGGAGTTTCGGGGACTCCTACAATGAGCAGTTCTTC. It encodes CAWSFGDSYNEQFF.

The chain uses TRBV25-1 and TRBJ1-4; D may be TRBD1 (6 bases). The CDR3 loop spans 11 amino acids. V was shortened by 6 bases and J by 7 bases, with 6 bases between the two germline ends. CDR1 and CDR2 (germline): MGHDK, SYGVNS. The CDR3 DNA is TGTGCCAGCAGACAGGGTGAAAAACTGTTTTTT. Its protein product is CASRQGEKLFF.

A few counts support this clone. The DNA of the CDR3 is TGCAGCGTTGTATGGTCCTTTGAAGCTTTCTTT. As protein: CSVVWSFEAFF. The chain couples TRBV29-1 to TRBJ1-1; D gene uncertain. V lost 4 bases, J lost 7 bases, and 10 bases lay in between. CDR3 length: 11 amino acids. Germline CDR1 SQVTM, CDR2 ANQGSEA.

The chain uses TRBV5-1 and TRBJ2-5, with 8 bases lining up with TRBD1. The CDR3 is made up of 14 amino acids. V shed 4 bases and J 4 bases; nucleotides not matched to a gene: 6. CDR1 and CDR2 (germline): SGHRS, YFSETQ. The CDR3 DNA follows: TGCGCCAGCAGCCCGGACAGGGCGAGAGAGACCCAGTACTTC. Translated, it gives CASSPDRARETQYF.

This sequence joins TRBV4-3 and TRBJ1-4; D unclear. The CDR3 is 13 amino acids. Trimming cost V 4 bases and J 8 bases, with 11 bases left between them. Germline V gene data show CDR1 as LGHNA and CDR2 as YSLEER. CDR3: CASSPDRGEKLFF. In DNA, the CDR3 is TGCGCCAGCAGCCCCGACCGGGGAGAAAAACTGTTTTTT.

This clone has more than one count but fewer than ten. The chain recombines TRBV29-1 with TRBJ1-2; D might be TRBD1 (6 bases). The V end lost 8 bases, the J end lost 6 bases, and 13 bases lay between the germline ends. The CDR3 loop spans 11 amino acids. The germline CDR1 and CDR2 sequences are SQVTM and ANQGSEA. The CDR3, as DNA: TGCAGCACCGTACAGGGAAATGGCTACACCTTC. This codes for CSTVQGNGYTF.

For this clone: The sample has other DNA sequences that encode this CDR3 too. The CDR3 sequence is CAWSRDSSYEQYF. As DNA, the CDR3 is TGTGCCTGGAGTAGGGACAGCTCCTACGAGCAGTACTTC. The rearrangement links TRBV30 to TRBJ2-7; 7 nucleotides line up with TRBD1. Germline V CDR1 and CDR2: GTSNPN, SVGIG (reference sequence). The CDR3 runs 13 residues. V was pared by 2 bases and J by 0 bases, with 1 base of the junction left unmatched.

The chain joins TRBV7-2 to TRBJ1-1; D possibly corresponds to TRBD1 (5 bases). This CDR3 comprises 13 residues. Germline loops: CDR1 SGHTA, CDR2 FQGNSA. Trimming pared 5 bases from V and 3 bases from J, leaving 10 bases between. CDR3 loop: CASSPRGYTEAFF. CDR3 bases: TGTGCCAGCAGCCCTAGGGGTTACACTGAAGCTTTCTTT.

The chain combines TRBV4-3 with TRBJ2-7; 7 nucleotides match TRBD1. This CDR3 has 16 amino acids. The V segment lost 0 bases and the J segment 2 bases; nucleotides outside the gene matches: 7. Germline V gene data show CDR1 as LGHNA and CDR2 as YSLEER. CDR3 protein: CASSQDSRTGTYEQYF. The CDR3 DNA sequence: TGCGCCAGCAGCCAAGATAGTAGGACAGGAACCTACGAGCAGTACTTC.

The chain carries TRBV4-3 and TRBJ2-1; D uncertain. This CDR3 contains 12 residues. Trimming left V 2 bases short and J 6 bases short, with 5 bases between. Germline V CDR1 and CDR2: LGHNA, YSLEER. CDR3 amino acids: CASSQLGNEQFF. Here the CDR3 DNA reads TGCGCCAGCAGCCAACTCGGCAATGAGCAGTTCTTC.

Turning to this clone: This specimen includes other DNA sequences encoding the same CDR3. This chain connects TRBV30 to TRBJ1-1; D gene unclear. CDR3 length: 11 amino acids. The germline CDR1 and CDR2 sequences are GTSNPN and SVGIG (reference sequence). Trimming took off 4 bases at V and 1 base at J, with 4 bases between the two ends. The CDR3 loop is CAWTTNTEAFF. As DNA, the CDR3 is TGTGCCTGGACGACGAACACTGAAGCTTTCTTT. The full variable domain, its missing parts supplied by reference TRBV30 and TRBJ1-1, is SQTIHQWPATLVQPVGSPLSLECTVEGTSNPNLYWYRQAAGRGLQLLFYSVGIGQISSEVPQNLSASRPQDRQFILSSKKLLLSDSGFYLCAWTTNTEAFFGQGTRLTVV.

Concerning this clone itself: At one end the junction does not follow the germline gene, possibly because of a read error. V is TRBV2 and J is TRBJ2-7; D gene uncertain. This CDR3 region has 15 residues. Germline V gene lookup returns CDR1 SNHLY and CDR2 FYNNEI. In DNA form, the CDR3 reads TGTGCCAGCAGTGAAGGGACCGCCTATGAGTACGGGCAGTACTTC. Translated, it gives CASSEGTAYEYGQYF.

The CDR3, as DNA: TGTGCCACCAGCAGAGTTGGGTCGAACACAGATACGCAGTATTTT. Its protein is CATSRVGSNTDTQYF. The chain carries TRBV15 and TRBJ2-3; D is undetermined. This CDR3 has 15 amino acids. V lost 1 base and J lost 2, with 10 bases in between. CDR1 is LNHNV, CDR2 YYDKDF, per germline (reference sequence).

Only one count was recorded for this clone. The gene calls are TRBV15 and TRBJ1-1, with D uncertain. V dropped 5 bases and J dropped 0 bases, with 10 bases sitting between them. This CDR3 has 14 residues. CDR1 and CDR2 (germline): LNHNV, YYDKDF (reference sequence). CDR3 in amino acids: CATSSSRMNTEAFF. CDR3 nucleotides: TGTGCCACCAGCTCGTCCAGAATGAACACTGAAGCTTTCTTT.